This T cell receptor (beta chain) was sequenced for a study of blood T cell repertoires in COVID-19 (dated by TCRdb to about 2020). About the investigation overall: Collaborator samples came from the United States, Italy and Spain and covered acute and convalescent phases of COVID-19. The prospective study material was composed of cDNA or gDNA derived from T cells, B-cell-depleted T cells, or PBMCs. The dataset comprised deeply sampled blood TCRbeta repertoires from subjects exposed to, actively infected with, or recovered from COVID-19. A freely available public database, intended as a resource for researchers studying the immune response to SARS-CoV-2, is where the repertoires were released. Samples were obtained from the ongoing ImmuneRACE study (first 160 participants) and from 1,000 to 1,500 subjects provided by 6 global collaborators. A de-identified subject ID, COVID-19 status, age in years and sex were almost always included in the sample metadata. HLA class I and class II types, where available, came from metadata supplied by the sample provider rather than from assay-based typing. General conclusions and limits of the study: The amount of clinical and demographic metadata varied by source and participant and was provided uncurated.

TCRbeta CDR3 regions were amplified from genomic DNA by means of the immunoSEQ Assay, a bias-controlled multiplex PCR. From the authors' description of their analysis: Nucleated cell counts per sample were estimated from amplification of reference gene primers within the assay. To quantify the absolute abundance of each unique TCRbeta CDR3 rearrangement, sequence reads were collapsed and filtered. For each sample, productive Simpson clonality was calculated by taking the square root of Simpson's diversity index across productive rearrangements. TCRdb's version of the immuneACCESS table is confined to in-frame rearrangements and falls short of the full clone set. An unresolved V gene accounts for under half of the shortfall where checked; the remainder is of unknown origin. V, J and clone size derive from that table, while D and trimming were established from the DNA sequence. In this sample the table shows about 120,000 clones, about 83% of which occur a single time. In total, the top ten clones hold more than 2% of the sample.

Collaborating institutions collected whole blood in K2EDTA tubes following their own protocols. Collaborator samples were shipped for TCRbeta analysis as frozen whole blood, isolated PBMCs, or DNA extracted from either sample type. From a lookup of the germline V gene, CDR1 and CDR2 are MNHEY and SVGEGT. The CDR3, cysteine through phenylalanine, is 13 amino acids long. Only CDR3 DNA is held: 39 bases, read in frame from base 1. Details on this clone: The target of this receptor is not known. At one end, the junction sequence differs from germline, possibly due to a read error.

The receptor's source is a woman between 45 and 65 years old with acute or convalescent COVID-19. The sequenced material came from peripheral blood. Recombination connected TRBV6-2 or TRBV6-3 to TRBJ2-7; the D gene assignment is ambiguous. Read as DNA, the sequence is TGTGCTAGCAGTTACGGCGGTTCCTACGAGCAGTACTTC. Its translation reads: CASSYGGSYEQYF.